This TCR beta chain was sequenced during a study of graft-versus-host responses after intestinal transplantation. Study-level information: Among the recipients, all got anti-thymocyte globulin induction and then tacrolimus and steroids for around three years.

From germline, CDR1 is SGHRS and CDR2 YFSETQ. The CDR3 runs 15 residues. Trimming removed 4 bases at V and 1 base at J, with 14 bases between. General observations from the study: Detected in recipient marrow were GvH clones, some of which were first observed in ileum or blood.

Details on this clone: Its target is not known.

Assay used: immunoSEQ multiplex PCR; TCRdb lists only in-frame clones, some missing. The sample has about 93,000 clones, around 83% seen once. Material: unstimulated CD4+ T cells sorted from spleen or lymph node cells, obtained before intestinal transplant. The chain combines TRBV5-1 with TRBJ2-5, with D maybe TRBD2 (6 bases). This clonotype was sampled from a human donor who received an intestinal transplant. CDR3: CASSPGLPLQETQYF. CDR3 nucleotide sequence: TGCGCCAGCAGCCCGGGACTTCCTCTCCAAGAGACCCAGTACTTC.